Listed below are T cell receptor beta chains from one sample, sequenced in a study of cytomegalovirus exposure and HLA in healthy donors. Measured with immunoSEQ multiplex PCR; TCRdb has only the in-frame clones, and not every one. The table includes fewer than 110,000 clones, around 80% detected once. Material: PBMCs. The receptors were sampled from a woman aged 18-35 years in good health and CMV-seropositive. CDR3s include the opening cysteine and the closing phenylalanine or tryptophan. The D gene is left open where the match is weak. Clone size is stated in some rows and not others, as once, few, many or a class when expanded.

v_gene: TRBV7-6
abundance: once
d_gene: TRBD2
j_gene: TRBJ2-7
CDR3aa: CASSFGTSVYEQYF

v_gene: TRBV7-2
abundance: .
d_gene: .
j_gene: TRBJ2-7
CDR3aa: CASSFRGGGTYEQYF

v_gene: TRBV19
abundance: .
d_gene: .
j_gene: TRBJ2-5
CDR3aa: CASSIWGVEETQYF

v_gene: TRBV10-3
abundance: .
d_gene: TRBD2
j_gene: TRBJ2-3
CDR3aa: CAIRTSDASTDTQYF

v_gene: TRBV5-1
abundance: .
d_gene: .
j_gene: TRBJ2-7
CDR3aa: CASSLRQDLYEQYF

v_gene: TRBV18
abundance: .
d_gene: .
j_gene: TRBJ1-4
CDR3aa: CASSLNQGGVEKLFF

v_gene: TRBV7-8
abundance: many
d_gene: .
j_gene: TRBJ2-7
CDR3aa: CASSPTGQSYEQYF

v_gene: TRBV6-5
abundance: once
d_gene: TRBD1
j_gene: TRBJ2-5
CDR3aa: CASSSTGGSETQYF

v_gene: TRBV19
abundance: .
d_gene: .
j_gene: TRBJ1-3
CDR3aa: CASSGGSSGNTIYF

v_gene: TRBV11-1
abundance: few
d_gene: .
j_gene: TRBJ1-4
CDR3aa: CASSSRTANEKLFF

v_gene: TRBV9
abundance: .
d_gene: TRBD2
j_gene: TRBJ2-3
CDR3aa: CASSVRREDDTQYF

v_gene: TRBV2
abundance: .
d_gene: .
j_gene: TRBJ1-5
CDR3aa: CASSHNGATRAPQHF

v_gene: TRBV7-3
abundance: .
d_gene: .
j_gene: TRBJ2-3
CDR3aa: CASSTDSGTDTQYF

v_gene: TRBV5-5
abundance: .
d_gene: .
j_gene: TRBJ1-1
CDR3aa: CASSQDQTSGTEAFF

v_gene: TRBV5-1
abundance: .
d_gene: .
j_gene: TRBJ2-5
CDR3aa: CASSLDLEIRYF

v_gene: TRBV7-3
abundance: .
d_gene: .
j_gene: TRBJ2-6
CDR3aa: CASSLDSASSGANVLTF

v_gene: TRBV5-1
abundance: .
d_gene: .
j_gene: TRBJ1-4
CDR3aa: CASSRVTANEKLFF

v_gene: TRBV7-2
abundance: .
d_gene: .
j_gene: TRBJ1-2
CDR3aa: CASSSSFGGYTF

v_gene: TRBV11-2
abundance: once
d_gene: .
j_gene: TRBJ2-2
CDR3aa: CASSNVVRTGELFF

v_gene: TRBV19
abundance: .
d_gene: .
j_gene: TRBJ2-6
CDR3aa: CASSIASSLSGANVLTF

v_gene: TRBV5-1
abundance: .
d_gene: TRBD2
j_gene: TRBJ2-1
CDR3aa: CASSLGLAGVGEQFF

v_gene: TRBV6-1
abundance: .
d_gene: .
j_gene: TRBJ1-3
CDR3aa: CASNGLTRSGNTIYF